These T cell receptor beta chains were read from a single sample in a study of cytomegalovirus exposure and HLA in healthy donors. The assay was immunoSEQ multiplex PCR, and TCRdb's table has in-frame clones only and misses some. The sample table sets out about 140,000 clones. Sequences were obtained from PBMCs. All receptors derive from a male donor in good health and CMV-seronegative. The CDR3 runs from the conserved cysteine through the conserved F or W. Fields, in order: V gene, J gene, CDR3 protein.

TRBV11-2	TRBJ2-7	CASSGRDSLYEQYF
TRBV18	TRBJ2-3	CASSPGQFISTDTQYF
TRBV18	TRBJ1-1	CASSPPVQGNTEAFF
TRBV15	TRBJ1-1	CATRADFMNTEAFF
TRBV11-2	TRBJ1-1	CASSLAPDRQAAFF
TRBV10-3	TRBJ1-1	CAITRDLNTEAFF
TRBV10-3	TRBJ2-3	CAISERGQGDTQYF
TRBV5-4	TRBJ2-7	CASSDGQGRDEQYF
TRBV29-1	TRBJ2-7	CSVEVRGEQYF
TRBV11-2	TRBJ2-5	CASSLTTGQETQYF
TRBV7-6	TRBJ2-1	CASSLVLAGAPSSYNEQFF
TRBV30	TRBJ2-1	CAWVSGTSYNEQFF
TRBV19	TRBJ1-5	CASSSRDTGNSNQPQHF
TRBV18	TRBJ2-3	CASSPYTDTQYF